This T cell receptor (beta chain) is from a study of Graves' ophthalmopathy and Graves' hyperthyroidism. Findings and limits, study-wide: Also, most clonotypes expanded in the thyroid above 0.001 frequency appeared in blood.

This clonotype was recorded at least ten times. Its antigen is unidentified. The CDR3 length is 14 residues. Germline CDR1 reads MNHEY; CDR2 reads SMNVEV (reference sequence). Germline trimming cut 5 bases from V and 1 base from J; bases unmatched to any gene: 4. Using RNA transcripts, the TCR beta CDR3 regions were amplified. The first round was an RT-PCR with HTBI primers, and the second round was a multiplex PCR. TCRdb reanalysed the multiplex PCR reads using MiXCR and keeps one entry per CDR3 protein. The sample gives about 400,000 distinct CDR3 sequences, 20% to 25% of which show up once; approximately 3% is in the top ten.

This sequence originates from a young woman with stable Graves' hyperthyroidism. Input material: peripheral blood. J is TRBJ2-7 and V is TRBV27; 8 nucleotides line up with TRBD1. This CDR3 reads CASSADRGSYEQYF. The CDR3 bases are TGTGCCAGCAGTGCCGACAGGGGTTCCTACGAGCAGTACTTC.